This T cell receptor beta chain was profiled in a study of T cell responses to AZD1222 COVID-19 vaccine. The CDR3 is 15 residues long. The germline V gene has CDR1 MGHRA and CDR2 YSYEKL. V was clipped by 3 bases and J by 3 bases; unmatched bases: 6. Method: immunoSEQ multiplex PCR; TCRdb's copy keeps in-frame clones and lacks some. Of tens of thousands of clones in the sample, roughly four fifths were seen once. The J gene is TRBJ2-7, the V gene TRBV4-1; 9 positions match TRBD1. The sequences come from peripheral blood, collected on day 0 of AZD1222 vaccination. This receptor was taken from an adult in good health. CDR3 DNA sequence: TGCGCCAGCAGCCAGGACAGGGGTTCCCTCTACGAGCAGTACTTC. It specifies CASSQDRGSLYEQYF.